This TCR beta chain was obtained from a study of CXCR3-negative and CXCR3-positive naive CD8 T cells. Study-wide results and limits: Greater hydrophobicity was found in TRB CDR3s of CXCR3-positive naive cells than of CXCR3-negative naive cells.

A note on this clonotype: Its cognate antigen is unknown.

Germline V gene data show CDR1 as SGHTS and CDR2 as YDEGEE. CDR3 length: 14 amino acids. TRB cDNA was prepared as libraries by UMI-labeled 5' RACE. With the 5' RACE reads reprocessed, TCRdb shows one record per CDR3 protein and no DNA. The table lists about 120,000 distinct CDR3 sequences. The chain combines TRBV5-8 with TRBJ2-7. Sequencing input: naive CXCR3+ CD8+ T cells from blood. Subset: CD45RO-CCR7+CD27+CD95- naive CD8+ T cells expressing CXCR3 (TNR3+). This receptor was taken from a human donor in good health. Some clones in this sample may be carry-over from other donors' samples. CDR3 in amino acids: CASTSVRSSYEQYF. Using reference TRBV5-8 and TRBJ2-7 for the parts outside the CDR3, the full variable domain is EAGVTQSPTHLIKTRGQQATLRCSPISGHTSVYWYQQALGLGLQFLLWYDEGEERNRGNFPPRFSGRQFPNYSSELNVNALELEDSALYLCASTSVRSSYEQYFGPGTRLTVT.